This record concerns one T cell receptor beta chain sequence. The sample originates from a study of blood T cell repertoires in COVID-19. Looking at the study overall: Italy, Spain and the United States were the sources of the convalescent and acute COVID-19 samples. PBMCs, B-cell-depleted T cells, or T cells provided the cDNA or gDNA that made up the material.

Authors' processing steps: Quantification of nucleated cells was approximated via reference gene primer amplification. Using immunoSEQ multiplex PCR, the repertoire was profiled, and TCRdb retains in-frame clones only, with some absent. For V, J and clone size, that table is used; D and trimming come from the DNA. The sample includes approximately 150,000 clones, 81% of them seen just once. Germline CDR1 and CDR2: MNHEY and SVGAGI. V was clipped by 0 bases and J by 7 bases, with 12 bases between them. This CDR3 contains 14 residues. Material: peripheral blood. The clonotype originates from a human donor in a cohort sampled during active COVID-19. The V call is TRBV6-5, the J call TRBJ1-2, with D possibly being TRBD1 (6 bases). The CDR3: CASSYSGGRSGYTF. Written as DNA, the CDR3 is TGTGCCAGCAGTTACTCGGGGGGGCGAAGTGGCTACACCTTC.